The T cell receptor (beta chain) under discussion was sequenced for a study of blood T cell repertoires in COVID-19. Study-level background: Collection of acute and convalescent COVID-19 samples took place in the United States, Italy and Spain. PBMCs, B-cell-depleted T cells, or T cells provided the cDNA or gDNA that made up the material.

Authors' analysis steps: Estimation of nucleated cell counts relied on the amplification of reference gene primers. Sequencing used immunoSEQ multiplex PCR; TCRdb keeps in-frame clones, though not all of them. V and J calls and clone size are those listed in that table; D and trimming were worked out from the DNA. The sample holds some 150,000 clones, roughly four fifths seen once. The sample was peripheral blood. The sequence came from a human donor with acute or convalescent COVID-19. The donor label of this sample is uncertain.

The CDR3 DNA reads TGTGCCATCAGTGAGGGGACTACCACAGATACGCAGTATTTT. It yields the protein CAISEGTTTDTQYF. J is TRBJ2-3 and V is TRBV10-3; 7 nucleotides align to TRBD2. Losses at the gene ends were 2 bases for V and 2 bases for J; bases not matched to a gene: 1. The germline CDR1 and CDR2 sequences are ENHRY and SYGVKD. The CDR3 has 14 amino acids.